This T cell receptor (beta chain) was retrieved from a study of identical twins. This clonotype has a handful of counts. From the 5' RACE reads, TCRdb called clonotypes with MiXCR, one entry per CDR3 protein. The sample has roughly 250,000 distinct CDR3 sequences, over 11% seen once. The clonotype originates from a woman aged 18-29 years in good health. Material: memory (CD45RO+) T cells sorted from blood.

This CDR3 reads CSARPSGNTIYF. The CDR3 DNA follows: TGCAGTGCTAGGCCCTCTGGAAACACCATATATTTT. The chain links TRBV20-1 to TRBJ1-3; D uncertain. V was cut by 3 bases and J by 0 bases, with 3 bases left in between. This CDR3 comprises 12 residues. Germline V gene lookup returns CDR1 DFQATT and CDR2 SNEGSKA (reference sequence).